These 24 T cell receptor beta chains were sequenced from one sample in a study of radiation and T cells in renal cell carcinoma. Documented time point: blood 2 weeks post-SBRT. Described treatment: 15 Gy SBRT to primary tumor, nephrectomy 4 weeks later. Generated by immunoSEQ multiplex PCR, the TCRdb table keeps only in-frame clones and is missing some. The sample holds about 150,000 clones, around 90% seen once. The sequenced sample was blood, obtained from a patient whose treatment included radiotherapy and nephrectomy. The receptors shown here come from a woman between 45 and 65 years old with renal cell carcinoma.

The CDR3 region has the DNA TGTGCCAGCAGTGACTACCCCTCCGGGGAGCTGTTTTTT. Protein product: CASSDYPSGELFF. The chain combines TRBV7-2 with TRBJ2-2, with D possibly TRBD2 on 5 matching bases. V lost 6 bases to trimming and J lost 6 bases, with 11 bases between them. Germline V CDR1 and CDR2: SGHTA, FQGNSA. The CDR3 has 13 amino acids.

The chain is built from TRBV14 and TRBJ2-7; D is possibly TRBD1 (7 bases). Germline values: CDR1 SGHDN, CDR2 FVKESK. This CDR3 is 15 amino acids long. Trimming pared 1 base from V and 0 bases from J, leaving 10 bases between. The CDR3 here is CASSQGQGGSYEQYF. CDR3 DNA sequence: TGTGCCAGCAGCCAAGGGCAGGGGGGCTCCTACGAGCAGTACTTC.

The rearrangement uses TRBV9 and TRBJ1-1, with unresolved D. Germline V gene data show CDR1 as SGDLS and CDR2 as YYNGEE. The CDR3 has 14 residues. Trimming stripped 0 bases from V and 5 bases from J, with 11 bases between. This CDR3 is CASSVDPAATEAFF. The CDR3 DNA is TGTGCCAGCAGCGTAGACCCCGCGGCTACTGAAGCTTTCTTT.

The CDR3 DNA reads TGTGCCAGCAGCTTGGTGGGACAGGGGCACTATGGCTACACCTTC. Amino acids: CASSLVGQGHYGYTF. This chain uses TRBV5-5 with TRBJ1-2; 10 positions match TRBD1. Germline V gene lookup returns CDR1 SGHKS and CDR2 YYEKEE (reference sequence). The CDR3 contains 15 residues. The junction had 2 bases not matched to a gene; V was cut back by 0 bases and J by 3 bases.

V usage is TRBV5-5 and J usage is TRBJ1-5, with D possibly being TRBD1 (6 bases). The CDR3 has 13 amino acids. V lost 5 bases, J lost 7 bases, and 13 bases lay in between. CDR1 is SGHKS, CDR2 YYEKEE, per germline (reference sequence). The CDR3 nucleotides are TGTGCCAGCAGTTGGGACATTCAACAGCCCCAGCATTTT. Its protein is CASSWDIQQPQHF.

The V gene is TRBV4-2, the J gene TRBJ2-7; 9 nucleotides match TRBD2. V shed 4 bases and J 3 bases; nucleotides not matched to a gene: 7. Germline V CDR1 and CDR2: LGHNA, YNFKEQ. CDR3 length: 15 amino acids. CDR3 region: CASSRSSGESYEQYF. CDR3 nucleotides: TGTGCCAGCAGCCGATCTAGCGGGGAAAGCTACGAGCAGTACTTC.

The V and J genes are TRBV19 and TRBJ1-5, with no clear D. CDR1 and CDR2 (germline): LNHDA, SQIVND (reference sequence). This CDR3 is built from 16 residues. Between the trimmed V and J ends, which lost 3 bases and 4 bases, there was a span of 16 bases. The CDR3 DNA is TGTGCCAGTAGTATCCGGGGAGATAGAGTAAATCAGCCCCAGCATTTT. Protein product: CASSIRGDRVNQPQHF.

Here the CDR3 DNA reads TGCGCCAGCAGCTTGGTAACTAGCGCAGCCACAGATACGCAGTATTTT. Protein sequence: CASSLVTSAATDTQYF. The chain has TRBV5-1 and TRBJ2-3; 7 positions match TRBD2. CDR1 and CDR2 from the germline V gene are SGHRS and YFSETQ. With 0 bases clipped from V and 2 bases from J, the junction kept 6 bases outside the gene matches. This CDR3 has 16 residues.

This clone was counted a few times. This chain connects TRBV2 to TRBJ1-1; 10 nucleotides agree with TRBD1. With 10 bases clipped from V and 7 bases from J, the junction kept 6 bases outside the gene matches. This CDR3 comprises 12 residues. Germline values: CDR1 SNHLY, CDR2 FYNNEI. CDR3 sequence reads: CAKGQGGGEAFF. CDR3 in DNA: TGTGCCAAAGGACAGGGGGGAGGTGAAGCTTTCTTT.

The CDR3 region is CASSPDSGNTIYF. The CDR3 DNA sequence: TGTGCCAGCAGCCCCGATTCTGGAAACACCATATATTTT. The chain combines TRBV7-6 with TRBJ1-3; D unresolved. With 5 bases removed from V and 1 base from J, the gap between germline ends came to 6 bases. Germline V gene sequence: CDR1 SGHVS, CDR2 FNYEAQ. The CDR3 covers 13 residues.

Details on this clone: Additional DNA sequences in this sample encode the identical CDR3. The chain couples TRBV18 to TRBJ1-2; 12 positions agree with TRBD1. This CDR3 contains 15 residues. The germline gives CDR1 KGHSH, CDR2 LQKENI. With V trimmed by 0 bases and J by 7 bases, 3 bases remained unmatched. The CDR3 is CASSPPGQGARGYTF. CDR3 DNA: TGTGCCAGCTCACCACCGGGACAGGGGGCGCGTGGCTACACCTTC.

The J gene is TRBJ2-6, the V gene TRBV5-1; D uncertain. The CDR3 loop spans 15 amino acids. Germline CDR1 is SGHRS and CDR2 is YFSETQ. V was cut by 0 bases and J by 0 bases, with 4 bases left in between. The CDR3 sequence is CASSLEGSGANVLTF. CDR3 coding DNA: TGCGCCAGCAGCTTGGAAGGCTCTGGGGCCAACGTCCTGACTTTC. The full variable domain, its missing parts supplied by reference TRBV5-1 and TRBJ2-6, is KAGVTQTPRYLIKTRGQQVTLSCSPISGHRSVSWYQQTPGQGLQFLFEYFSETQRNKGNFPGRFSGRQFSNSRSEMNVSTLELGDSALYLCASSLEGSGANVLTFGAGSRLTVL.

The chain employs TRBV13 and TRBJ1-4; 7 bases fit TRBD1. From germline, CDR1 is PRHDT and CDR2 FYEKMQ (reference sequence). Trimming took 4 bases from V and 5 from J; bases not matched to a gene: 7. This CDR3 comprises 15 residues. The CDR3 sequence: CASSSPGTDNEKLFF. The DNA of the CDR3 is TGTGCCAGCAGCTCCCCCGGGACAGACAATGAAAAACTGTTTTTT.

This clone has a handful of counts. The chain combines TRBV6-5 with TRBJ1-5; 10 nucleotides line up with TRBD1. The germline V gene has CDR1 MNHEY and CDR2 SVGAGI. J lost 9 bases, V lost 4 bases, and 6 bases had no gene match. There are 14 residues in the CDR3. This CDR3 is CASSSGQGVRPQHF. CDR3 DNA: TGTGCCAGCAGTTCAGGACAGGGGGTAAGGCCCCAGCATTTT.

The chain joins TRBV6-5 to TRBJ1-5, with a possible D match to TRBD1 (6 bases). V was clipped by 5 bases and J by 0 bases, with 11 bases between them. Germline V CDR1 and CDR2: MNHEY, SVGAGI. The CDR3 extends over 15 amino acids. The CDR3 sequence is CASSAWTDSNQPQHF. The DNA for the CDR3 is TGTGCCAGCAGTGCCTGGACAGATAGCAATCAGCCCCAGCATTTT.

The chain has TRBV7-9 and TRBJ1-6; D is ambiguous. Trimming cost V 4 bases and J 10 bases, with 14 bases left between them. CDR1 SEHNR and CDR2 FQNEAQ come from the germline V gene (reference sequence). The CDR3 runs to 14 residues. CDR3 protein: CASSSRTDGSPLHF. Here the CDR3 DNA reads TGTGCCAGCAGCTCGAGGACGGACGGATCACCCCTCCACTTT.

The CDR3 nucleotides read TGTGCCAGCACAGGCGGTAACTACAATGAGCAGTTCTTC. Protein product: CASTGGNYNEQFF. The chain carries TRBV6-6 and TRBJ2-1; the D is unclear. V lost 7 bases and J 3 bases, leaving 10 bases between the germline ends. Looked up from germline, CDR1 is MNHNY and CDR2 is SVGAGI (reference sequence). CDR3 length equals 13 residues.

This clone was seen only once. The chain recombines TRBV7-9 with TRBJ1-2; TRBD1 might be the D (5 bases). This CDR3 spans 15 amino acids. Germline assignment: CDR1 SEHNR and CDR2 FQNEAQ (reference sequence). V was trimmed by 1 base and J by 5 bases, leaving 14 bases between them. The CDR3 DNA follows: TGTGCCAGCAGCTTAGTAGGTCCGGACACTTATGGCTACACCTTC. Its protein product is CASSLVGPDTYGYTF. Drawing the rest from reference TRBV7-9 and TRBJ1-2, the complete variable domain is DTGVSQNPRHKITKRGQNVTFRCDPISEHNRLYWYRQTLGQGPEFLTYFQNEAQLEKSRLLSDRFSAERPKGSFSTLEIQRTEQGDSAMYLCASSLVGPDTYGYTFGSGTRLTVV.

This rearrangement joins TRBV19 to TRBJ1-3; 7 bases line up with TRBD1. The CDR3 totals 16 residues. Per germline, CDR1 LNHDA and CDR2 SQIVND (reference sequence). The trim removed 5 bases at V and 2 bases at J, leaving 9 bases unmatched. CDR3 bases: TGTGCCAGTAGTGTGGGACAGACTCTTACTGGAAACACCATATATTTT. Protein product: CASSVGQTLTGNTIYF.

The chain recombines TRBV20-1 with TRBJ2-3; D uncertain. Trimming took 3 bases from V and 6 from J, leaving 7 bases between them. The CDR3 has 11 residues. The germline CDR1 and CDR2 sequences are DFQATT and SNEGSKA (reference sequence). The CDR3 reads CSASVVDTQYF. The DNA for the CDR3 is TGCAGTGCTAGTGTTGTCGATACGCAGTATTTT.

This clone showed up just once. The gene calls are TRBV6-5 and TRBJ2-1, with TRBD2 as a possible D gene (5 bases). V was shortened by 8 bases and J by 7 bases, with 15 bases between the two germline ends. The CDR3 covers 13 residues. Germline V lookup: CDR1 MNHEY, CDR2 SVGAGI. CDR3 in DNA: TGTGCCAGCCTCTCTCCCCGGGGAAATGAGCAGTTCTTC. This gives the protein CASLSPRGNEQFF.

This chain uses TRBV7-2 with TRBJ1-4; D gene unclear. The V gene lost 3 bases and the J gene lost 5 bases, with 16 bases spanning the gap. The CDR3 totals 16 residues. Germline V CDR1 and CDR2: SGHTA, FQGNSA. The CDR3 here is CASSFFGELLNEKLFF. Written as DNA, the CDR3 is TGTGCCAGCAGCTTTTTCGGTGAATTATTGAATGAAAAACTGTTTTTT.

For the CDR3, the DNA is TGTGCCAGCGCTACGACCGGGACACAGAACAATGAGCAGTTCTTC. This codes for CASATTGTQNNEQFF. The chain recombines TRBV7-9 with TRBJ2-1; TRBD1 is a possible D gene (6 bases). Germline CDR1 and CDR2: SEHNR and FQNEAQ (reference sequence). V lost 8 bases and J lost 5, with 19 bases in between. This CDR3 has 15 amino acids.

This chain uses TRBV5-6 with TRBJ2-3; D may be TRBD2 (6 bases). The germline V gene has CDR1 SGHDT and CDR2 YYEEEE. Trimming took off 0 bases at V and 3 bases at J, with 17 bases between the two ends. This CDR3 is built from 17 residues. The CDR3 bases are TGTGCCAGCAGCTTGGCCCAACCGGGGGTGAAAACAGATACGCAGTATTTT. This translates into CASSLAQPGVKTDTQYF.